The rows below give T cell receptor beta chains drawn from one sample of a study of cytomegalovirus exposure and HLA in healthy donors. Clones were read by immunoSEQ multiplex PCR, and TCRdb kept only the in-frame ones, dropping some. The repertoire holds around 300,000 clones, with roughly two thirds as singletons. The sample was PBMCs. The source of these receptors is a female donor in good health and CMV-seronegative. Both conserved end residues are part of each CDR3. The D gene is left open where the match is weak. For some rows the clone size is stated as once, few or many, or as a class when expanded; others skip it.

clone_size d_call j_call v_call cdr3_nt cdr3_aa
NA NA TRBJ2-4 TRBV7-2 TGTGCCAGCAGTCAGGGCGCGGACATTCAGTACTTC CASSQGADIQYF
NA TRBD2 TRBJ2-2 TRBV18 TGTGCCAGCTCACCTCCTGGACTAGCGGGAGCAGCCGGGGAGCTGTTTTTT CASSPPGLAGAAGELFF
NA NA TRBJ1-5 TRBV30 TGTGCCTGGAGTGTACAACTAGGTTCCAAGCCCCAGCATTTT CAWSVQLGSKPQHF
few TRBD1 TRBJ1-6 TRBV30 TGTGCCTGGAGCTGGACAGGGAGGGGCTCCTATAATTCACCCCTCCACTTT CAWSWTGRGSYNSPLHF
NA TRBD2 TRBJ2-3 TRBV4-1 TGCGCCAGCAGCCAAGAACCTAGCGGGTACACAGATACGCAGTATTTT CASSQEPSGYTDTQYF
NA NA TRBJ1-5 TRBV19 TGTGCCAGTAGTATGCGTTGGCAGGCGGGGAGACAGCCCCAGCATTTT CASSMRWQAGRQPQHF
NA NA TRBJ2-2 TRBV5-4 TGTGCCAGCAGCGCAGTCAGGGATAACACCGGGGAGCTGTTTTTT CASSAVRDNTGELFF
NA NA TRBJ1-2 TRBV11-3 TGTGCCAGCAGCTTAGATTTCAGGACAATTAACTATGGCTACACCTTC CASSLDFRTINYGYTF
NA TRBD1 TRBJ1-4 TRBV2 TGTGCCAGCAGCCAGGGGGAGGCAACTAATGAAAAACTGTTTTTT CASSQGEATNEKLFF
NA TRBD2 TRBJ2-2 TRBV4-1 TGCGCCAGCAGGGGGCTAGCGGGAGCCGGTCCGAGGGAGAACACCGGGGAGCTGTTTTTT CASRGLAGAGPRENTGELFF
NA TRBD2 TRBJ2-1 TRBV9 TGTGCCAGCAGCGCTAGCGGGAGGGCCACGGGCAATGAGCAGTTCTTC CASSASGRATGNEQFF
few NA TRBJ2-3 TRBV7-8 TGTGCCAGCAGCTCCCTCAGGGGCGCCACAGATACGCAGTATTTT CASSSLRGATDTQYF
NA TRBD1 TRBJ1-2 TRBV18 TGTGCCAGCTCGAGACAGGGGGATGGCTACACCTTC CASSRQGDGYTF
NA TRBD1 TRBJ1-1 TRBV27 TGTGCCAGCAGTTCTCAGGAAATATACAGGGGGGAGAACACTGAAGCTTTCTTC CASSSQEIYRGENTEAFF
NA TRBD1 TRBJ2-2 TRBV5-6 TGTGCCAGCAGACGGGACAGGTACAACACCGGGGAGCTGTTTTTT CASRRDRYNTGELFF
NA NA TRBJ2-6 TRBV5-1 TGCGCCAGCAGCTTGGATCTCTCTGGGGCCAACGTCCTGACTTTC CASSLDLSGANVLTF
NA NA TRBJ2-7 TRBV29-1 TGCAGCGTTGAAGACCAAAGGCTGGACAACGCCTACGAGCAGTACTTC CSVEDQRLDNAYEQYF
NA NA TRBJ1-4 TRBV12-5 TGTGCTAGTGGTTTCTTTCTACAGGGCTTTCAGATCGAAAAACTGTTTTTT CASGFFLQGFQIEKLFF
NA NA TRBJ2-1 TRBV6-5 TGTGCCAGCAGCCTAAACAATGAGCAGTTCTTC CASSLNNEQFF
NA TRBD1 TRBJ2-3 TRBV7-6 TGTGCCAGCAGCGCCAGACAGGGTGGCACAGATACGCAGTATTTT CASSARQGGTDTQYF
NA TRBD2 TRBJ2-7 TRBV5-1 TGCGCCAGCAGCTTGGGGGCGGGAGGGACCTACGAGCAGTACTTC CASSLGAGGTYEQYF
NA NA TRBJ1-1 TRBV9 TGTGCCAGCAGCGTCCGGACAGAAAACACTGAAGCTTTCTTT CASSVRTENTEAFF
NA NA TRBJ2-1 TRBV7-8 TGTGCCAGCAGCTTATCCGTTGAGCAGTTCTTC CASSLSVEQFF
NA NA TRBJ2-3 TRBV28 TGTGCCAGCAGTTTATTTCAAACAGATACGCAGTATTTT CASSLFQTDTQYF
NA NA TRBJ1-1 TRBV29-1 TGCAGCGTTGTATGGTGGAGTTCTGAAGCTTTCTTT CSVVWWSSEAFF
NA NA TRBJ2-1 TRBV7-9 TGTGCCAGCAGGAAGCCAGGGATTCCCAATGAGCAGTTCTTC CASRKPGIPNEQFF
NA NA TRBJ2-3 TRBV5-1 TGCGCCAGCAGCTTTGGTGATATCGGGTTTACAGATACGCAGTATTTT CASSFGDIGFTDTQYF
NA NA TRBJ1-3 TRBV5-5 TGTGCCAGCAGATTACAGGTCCGGTCTGGAAACACCATATATTTT CASRLQVRSGNTIYF
NA NA TRBJ1-2 TRBV7-9 TGTGCCAGCAGCTCCTCCGACAGGATCTATGGCTACACCTTC CASSSSDRIYGYTF
NA NA TRBJ2-7 TRBV28 TGTGCCAGCAATGGAGCGGTGTACGAGCAGTACTTC CASNGAVYEQYF
NA TRBD2 TRBJ2-7 TRBV28 TGTGCCAGCAGAACCCAACTAGCGGGAGGTAACGAGCAGTACTTC CASRTQLAGGNEQYF
NA NA TRBJ2-7 TRBV6-5 TGTGCCAGCAGCAAAACACCACCAACGAAGCAGTACTTC CASSKTPPTKQYF
NA NA TRBJ2-3 TRBV10-3 TGTGCCATCAGTGAGTCGAACGGCAGGGATACGCAGTATTTT CAISESNGRDTQYF